This TCR beta chain derives from a study of cytomegalovirus exposure and HLA in healthy donors. As to this clone: Its specificity is unknown. An end of the junction differs from the germline gene, which may be a read error.

Study-wide points: The study listed around 150 cytomegalovirus-associated TCR beta chains.

The PCR employed 60 Vbeta primers together with 13 Jbeta primers. Measured with immunoSEQ multiplex PCR; TCRdb has only the in-frame clones, and not every one. The sample holds fewer than 85,000 clones, over 65% seen once. The CDR3 has 14 amino acids. The germline V gene encodes CDR1 SGHDT and CDR2 YYEEEE. The sequenced material came from PBMCs. The receptor comes from a man aged 35 to 55 in good health and CMV-seropositive. The chain carries TRBV5-6 and TRBJ1-4; the D gene is possibly TRBD1 (5 bases). CDR3 sequence (DNA): TGTGCCAGCAGCCTTAGGACGACGGGGGAAAAACTGTCTTTT. Its protein is CASSLRTTGEKLSF.